These 17 T cell receptor beta chains came from one sample sequenced in a study of blood T cells in healthy people across ages. Then a second PCR, running about 6 to 12 cycles, was carried out with a sample-barcoded 5' primer and a J-beta primer mix. TCRdb called the 5' RACE reads again in MiXCR, with one record for every CDR3 protein. Of some 780,000 distinct CDR3 sequences listed, approximately 53% are singletons. Sequenced sample: blood. The source of these receptors is a man aged 35 to 55 in good health.

The table lists this clonotype with a count of one. This chain uses TRBV29-1 with TRBJ2-6; 8 nucleotides line up with TRBD1. This CDR3 has 17 amino acids. Germline loops: CDR1 SQVTM, CDR2 ANQGSEA. Trimming at V came to 2 bases and at J to 0 bases, leaving 6 bases not matched to a gene. The CDR3, as DNA: TGCAGCGTTGAATCTGTGGGACAGGACTCTGGGGCCAACGTCCTGACTTTC. Amino acid sequence: CSVESVGQDSGANVLTF.

The chain links TRBV6-1 to TRBJ2-2, with 9 bases fitting TRBD2. V lost 10 bases to trimming and J lost 1 base; unmatched junction nucleotides: 10. Per germline, CDR1 MNHNS and CDR2 SASEGT. The CDR3 is 16 amino acids. CDR3 sequence (DNA): TGTGCCACCCCCAGGAATAGCGGGGGGAACACCGGGGAGCTGTTTTTT. Its translation is CATPRNSGGNTGELFF.

J is TRBJ2-4 and V is TRBV27; 7 nucleotides line up with TRBD2. Germline-derived CDR1 and CDR2 are MNHEY and SMNVEV (reference sequence). With 6 bases clipped from V and 15 bases from J, the junction kept 20 bases outside the gene matches. There are 15 residues in the CDR3. The CDR3, as DNA: TGTGCCAGCAGCAGCGTTAGCGGGTACCCCTACGAGCGGTACTTC. Protein: CASSSVSGYPYERYF.

The CDR3 loop is CASSRQGRPGYTF. CDR3 in DNA: TGTGCCAGCAGCAGACAGGGGCGCCCAGGCTACACCTTC. The chain recombines TRBV28 with TRBJ1-2, with 8 bases fitting TRBD1. CDR1 MDHEN and CDR2 SYDVKM come from the germline V gene. Losses at the gene ends were 6 bases for V and 8 bases for J; bases not matched to a gene: 8. This CDR3 region has 13 residues.

This clonotype occurred a few times. The chain carries TRBV18 and TRBJ2-5, with D tentatively TRBD2 (5 bases). The length of the CDR3 is 15 residues. V lost 3 bases to trimming and J lost 0 bases, with 11 bases between them. Germline V gene lookup returns CDR1 KGHSH and CDR2 LQKENI. The CDR3, as DNA: TGTGCCAGCTCACCGCAGGACTGGTACCAAGAGACCCAGTACTTC. Translated, it gives CASSPQDWYQETQYF.

The rearrangement joins TRBV6-5 to TRBJ2-5; maybe TRBD1 (6 bases). Trimming took off 2 bases at V and 5 bases at J, with 21 bases between the two ends. The CDR3 length is 17 residues. In germline, CDR1 is MNHEY, CDR2 SVGAGI. Written as DNA, the CDR3 is TGTGCCAGCAGTTACATGGGGGCCCGGACACCTAGTGAGACCCAGTACTTC. Translated: CASSYMGARTPSETQYF.

This clonotype was detected only once. This chain uses TRBV11-3 with TRBJ2-1; 7 nucleotides agree with TRBD2. This CDR3 region has 17 residues. The V gene's germline CDR1 is SGHNT and CDR2 YENEEA. Losses at the gene ends were 5 bases for V and 3 bases for J; bases not matched to a gene: 13. DNA of the CDR3: TGTGCCAGCAGCCTAACAGTCGGGGAGGGGCTCTACAATGAGCAGTTCTTC. Protein sequence: CASSLTVGEGLYNEQFF.

The V call is TRBV4-1, the J call TRBJ2-3, with a tentative D call TRBD2 (6 bases). The CDR3 length is 16 residues. Germline lookup yields CDR1 MGHRA and CDR2 YSYEKL. V was clipped by 4 bases and J by 4 bases, with 18 bases between them. CDR3 sequence (DNA): TGCGCCAGCAGCCTACGTTACTCGGGAGCGCCAGATACGCAGTATTTT. Its protein product is CASSLRYSGAPDTQYF.

This clonotype was detected only a few times. This chain connects TRBV5-1 to TRBJ2-3; either TRBD1 or TRBD2 may supply D (5 bases each). The CDR3 contains 16 residues. In germline, CDR1 is SGHRS, CDR2 YFSETQ. V lost 4 bases and J lost 9, with 24 bases in between. The DNA of the CDR3 is TGCGCCAGCAGCGCCGCCAGGGACGCCCCCGCAGGGACGCAGTATTTT. Its translation: CASSAARDAPAGTQYF.

This chain uses TRBV9 with TRBJ1-2, with 8 bases identical to TRBD1. The germline V gene encodes CDR1 SGDLS and CDR2 YYNGEE. V gave up 4 bases and J gave up 8 bases; unmatched junction bases: 7. The CDR3 totals 13 residues. In DNA, the CDR3 is TGTGCCAGCAGCCTCCGACAGGGGAGCGGCTACACCTTC. It is translated as CASSLRQGSGYTF. The whole variable domain, remainder taken from reference TRBV9 and TRBJ1-2, is DSGVTQTPKHLITATGQRVTLRCSPRSGDLSVYWYQQSLDQGLQFLIQYYNGEERAKGNILERFSAQQFPDLHSELNLSSLELGDSALYFCASSLRQGSGYTFGSGTRLTVV.

The rearrangement links TRBV7-9 to TRBJ2-3; 7 bases match TRBD2. This CDR3 is 16 amino acids long. The germline V gene has CDR1 SEHNR and CDR2 FQNEAQ (reference sequence). The V gene end was trimmed by 8 bases and the J gene end by 0 bases; junction bases not matched to a gene: 11. In nucleotides, the CDR3 is TGTGCCAGCGAGGGGTGGAGCGGGAAGAGCACAGATACGCAGTATTTT. Its protein product is CASEGWSGKSTDTQYF.

This chain connects TRBV5-1 to TRBJ2-7, with D perhaps TRBD1 (5 bases). CDR1 SGHRS and CDR2 YFSETQ come from the germline V gene. This CDR3 contains 15 residues. V lost 2 bases, J lost 2 bases, and 14 bases lay in between. CDR3 DNA sequence: TGCGCCAGCAGCTTCAATTCACAGGCCGCCTACGAGCAGTACTTC. Translating gives CASSFNSQAAYEQYF.

This sequence joins TRBV28 and TRBJ2-3; 14 nucleotides align to TRBD2. V lost 5 bases to trimming and J lost 0 bases; unmatched junction nucleotides: 16. The length of the CDR3 is 21 residues. Germline CDR1 is MDHEN and CDR2 is SYDVKM. CDR3 DNA: TGTGCCAGCAGTATCGTCTCGGGACTAGCGGGAGAAGACGCTAGCACAGATACGCAGTATTTT. The encoded protein is CASSIVSGLAGEDASTDTQYF.

V is TRBV7-3 and J is TRBJ1-6; D is unclear. The CDR3 contains 15 residues. CDR1 and CDR2 from the germline V gene are SGHTA and FQGTGA. Trimming stripped 1 base from V and 6 bases from J, with 10 bases between. The CDR3 loop reads CASSLISQVNSPLHF. The CDR3 bases are TGTGCCAGCAGCTTAATCAGCCAGGTTAATTCACCCCTCCACTTT.

The rearrangement joins TRBV7-8 to TRBJ2-1; D tentatively fits TRBD1 or TRBD2 (5 bases each). Germline CDR1 and CDR2: SGHVS and FQNEAQ. Trimming took off 5 bases at V and 3 bases at J, with 14 bases between the two ends. The CDR3 runs to 15 residues. Here the CDR3 DNA reads TGTGCCAGCAGCCGAGAGGGGCGAGACTACAATGAGCAGTTCTTC. Translating it yields CASSREGRDYNEQFF.

This clonotype occurred a few times. The V call is TRBV6-5, the J call TRBJ1-5, with unresolved D. The CDR3 is 15 residues long. Germline CDR1 reads MNHEY; CDR2 reads SVGAGI. With 5 bases removed from V and 7 bases from J, the gap between germline ends came to 18 bases. The CDR3 region has the DNA TGTGCCAGCAGTAAGACCGCACCCCCGGGGCAGCCCCAGCATTTT. Translation: CASSKTAPPGQPQHF.

The chain couples TRBV27 to TRBJ2-7; D may be TRBD1 or TRBD2 (5 bases each). Deletions cut 8 bases from V and 6 bases from J, with 20 bases between. Germline-derived CDR1 and CDR2 are MNHEY and SMNVEV (reference sequence). CDR3 length equals 14 residues. As DNA, the CDR3 is TGTGCCAGCGGGTCGCCCGGGACCCTCGGCGAGCAGTACTTC. Encoded protein: CASGSPGTLGEQYF.